This T cell receptor (beta chain) was sequenced in a study of blood T cell repertoires in COVID-19. Trimming removed 3 bases from V and 7 bases from J, with 14 bases in between. This CDR3 spans 14 amino acids. Germline V lookup: CDR1 SEHNR, CDR2 FQNEAQ (reference sequence). The protocol was immunoSEQ multiplex PCR, while the TCRdb copy is restricted to in-frame clones and leaves out a portion. The profile shows about 200,000 clones, roughly four fifths of them singletons. Sequencing was done on a sample of peripheral blood. This clonotype was sampled from a woman aged 80 or over with COVID-19, enrolled during active disease. This chain joins TRBV7-9 and TRBJ2-3; perhaps TRBD1 as D (5 bases). This CDR3 reads CASSLGPRPYTQYF. The CDR3 DNA follows: TGTGCCAGCAGCTTGGGGCCTAGACCCTATACGCAGTATTTT.